These 5 T cell receptor beta chains were all obtained from the same sample, sequenced in a study of blood T cell repertoires in COVID-19 (dated by TCRdb to the early 2020s). Library prep was done by the immunoSEQ multiplex PCR assay. TCRdb limited this immuneACCESS table to in-frame rearrangements with V and J called. A share of clones is missing; checked studies link under half to unresolved V genes, and the rest is unexplained. This sample is represented by roughly 140,000 clones; around 84% of them were singletons. Around 7% of the sample lies in the top ten. Sequencing was done on a sample of PBMCs or T cells enriched from blood (not recorded which). The receptors shown here come from a middle-aged man who had recovered from COVID-19.

This chain uses TRBV7-9 with TRBJ2-5; 9 bases match TRBD2. V gave up 3 bases and J gave up 4 bases; unmatched junction bases: 9. Germline V gives CDR1 SEHNR, CDR2 FQNEAQ (reference sequence). CDR3 size: 16 residues. The CDR3 nucleotides are TGTGCCAGCAGCTTGAGTAGCGGGGGATATGGAGAGACCCAGTACTTC. Translating it yields CASSLSSGGYGETQYF.

This clone appeared a few times. The J gene is TRBJ1-3, the V gene TRBV19; 8 positions match TRBD1. The CDR3 is 16 residues long. J lost 3 bases, V lost 5 bases, and 9 bases had no gene match. The V gene's germline CDR1 is LNHDA and CDR2 SQIVND (reference sequence). The CDR3 loop is CASSVSYRGNGNTIYF. CDR3 DNA: TGTGCCAGTAGTGTATCATACAGGGGGAATGGAAACACCATATATTTT.

This sequence joins TRBV11-1 and TRBJ2-3; 9 nucleotides agree with TRBD1. V trimming: 3 bases; J trimming: 5 bases; junction bases outside the gene matches: 9. The CDR3 is made up of 16 amino acids. In germline, CDR1 is SGHAT, CDR2 FQDESV (reference sequence). For the CDR3, the DNA is TGTGCCAGCAGCTTGGTCAGGGGACAGGGTGTAGATACGCAGTATTTT. It specifies CASSLVRGQGVDTQYF.

This chain connects TRBV5-6 to TRBJ1-2; 8 bases line up with TRBD1. This CDR3 comprises 13 residues. In germline, CDR1 is SGHDT, CDR2 YYEEEE. Trimming removed 5 bases from V and 8 bases from J; junction bases left unmatched: 8. The DNA of the CDR3 is TGTGCCAGCAGACCTGGACAGGGTAAGGGCTACACCTTC. It yields the protein CASRPGQGKGYTF. The variable domain in full, completed from reference TRBV5-6 and TRBJ1-2, reads DAGVTQSPTHLIKTRGQQVTLRCSPKSGHDTVSWYQQALGQGPQFIFQYYEEEERQRGNFPDRFSGHQFPNYSSELNVNALLLGDSALYLCASRPGQGKGYTFGSGTRLTVV.

The chain is built from TRBV2 and TRBJ2-1; TRBD2 matches at 8 bases. V dropped 3 bases and J dropped 10; count of bases not matched to a gene: 8. Germline CDR1 SNHLY, CDR2 FYNNEI. This CDR3 is 14 amino acids long. The CDR3 nucleotides are TGTGCCAGCAGTGACGGGGGGGGCTTGAGCGAGCAGTTCTTC. It codes for CASSDGGGLSEQFF.